One and the same sample provided the 27 T cell receptor beta chains below, sequenced in a study of blood T cells in healthy people across ages. A sample-barcoded 5' primer and a J-beta primer mix were used in a second PCR of roughly 6 to 11 cycles. TCRdb redid the calling of the 5' RACE reads with MiXCR, one entry per CDR3 protein. The sample has 800,000 or so distinct CDR3 sequences; around 25% are singletons. Another study also made use of these data, one on T cells of mothers and their children.

The material sequenced was blood. All receptors come from a boy aged 10-17 years in good health.

In this sample, this clonotype turned up a few times. The chain is built from TRBV7-9 and TRBJ2-7, with 11 bases lining up with TRBD2. The germline V gene has CDR1 SEHNR and CDR2 FQNEAQ (reference sequence). Germline trimming cut 6 bases from V and 5 bases from J; bases unmatched to any gene: 3. The CDR3 runs to 13 residues. The CDR3 loop reads CASSTSGRNEQYF. CDR3 DNA: TGTGCCAGCAGTACTAGCGGGAGAAACGAGCAGTACTTC. The whole variable domain, remainder taken from reference TRBV7-9 and TRBJ2-7, is DTGVSQNPRHKITKRGQNVTFRCDPISEHNRLYWYRQTLGQGPEFLTYFQNEAQLEKSRLLSDRFSAERPKGSFSTLEIQRTEQGDSAMYLCASSTSGRNEQYFGPGTRLTVT.

The chain uses TRBV20-1 and TRBJ2-4, with 10 bases that match TRBD1. The germline CDR1 and CDR2 sequences are DFQATT and SNEGSKA (reference sequence). V gave up 6 bases and J gave up 3 bases; unmatched junction bases: 8. There are 15 residues in the CDR3. CDR3 protein: CSAPSDRGVKNIQYF. CDR3 bases: TGCAGTGCCCCGTCGGACAGGGGGGTCAAAAACATTCAGTACTTC.

V gene TRBV14 combines with J gene TRBJ1-2; 9 bases match TRBD1. The germline V gene has CDR1 SGHDN and CDR2 FVKESK. V was pared by 2 bases and J by 7 bases, with 11 bases of the junction left unmatched. The CDR3 is 16 amino acids. CDR3 sequence: CASSQSPGTGMFGYTF. CDR3 DNA: TGTGCCAGCAGCCAATCCCCCGGGACAGGGATGTTTGGCTACACCTTC.

This clonotype was observed a few times. The chain employs TRBV9 and TRBJ2-1; TRBD1 agrees at 10 bases. The V segment lost 0 bases and the J segment 9 bases; nucleotides outside the gene matches: 6. This CDR3 comprises 15 residues. Germline loops: CDR1 SGDLS, CDR2 YYNGEE. This CDR3 reads CASSVGGTGVGEQFF. The DNA of the CDR3 is TGTGCCAGCAGCGTAGGCGGGACAGGGGTTGGTGAGCAGTTCTTC.

Many counts were recorded for this clonotype. This chain uses TRBV4-3 with TRBJ2-5; 13 bases match TRBD2. Per the germline V gene, CDR1 is LGHNA and CDR2 is YSLEER. V gave up 4 bases and J gave up 2 bases; unmatched junction bases: 1. The CDR3 runs to 15 residues. In DNA, the CDR3 is TGCGCCAGCAGCCGGGGACTAGCGGGACAAGAGACCCAGTACTTC. This encodes CASSRGLAGQETQYF.

The rearrangement uses TRBV7-2 and TRBJ1-2; D is possibly TRBD1 (6 bases). Germline CDR1 reads SGHTA; CDR2 reads FQGNSA. The ends were cut back, 5 bases at V and 5 bases at J, with 9 bases in the middle. The CDR3 has 12 amino acids. The CDR3 reads CASSTDRYGYTF. In DNA, the CDR3 is TGTGCCAGCAGCACGGACAGATATGGCTACACCTTC.

This chain links TRBV28 with TRBJ2-1; 8 nucleotides agree with TRBD2. The V gene's germline CDR1 is MDHEN and CDR2 SYDVKM. This CDR3 spans 14 amino acids. V shed 8 bases and J 6 bases; nucleotides not matched to a gene: 9. This CDR3 reads CASFASGSINEQFF. CDR3 nucleotide sequence: TGTGCCAGCTTCGCAAGCGGGAGTATCAATGAGCAGTTCTTC.

This clonotype was detected only a few times. At one end, the junction sequence differs from germline, possibly due to a read error. The V call is TRBV11-2, the J call TRBJ1-4; 7 bases match TRBD1. The CDR3 runs to 14 residues. The germline CDR1 and CDR2 sequences are SGHAT and FQNNGV. In nucleotides, the CDR3 is TGTGCCAGCAGCTTACGACAGGGATGGAAAAAACTGTCTTTT. It codes for CASSLRQGWKKLSF.

This chain connects TRBV6-1 to TRBJ2-1, with D hard to call. The CDR3 covers 13 residues. Per the germline V gene, CDR1 is MNHNS and CDR2 is SASEGT. V was cut by 3 bases and J by 4 bases, with 7 bases left in between. CDR3 sequence reads: CASSDYGYNEQFF. CDR3 nucleotides: TGTGCCAGCAGTGATTATGGATACAATGAGCAGTTCTTC.

The chain joins TRBV29-1 to TRBJ1-2, with D possibly matching TRBD1 (6 bases). The length of the CDR3 is 17 residues. Germline loops: CDR1 SQVTM, CDR2 ANQGSEA. V was trimmed by 6 bases and J by 1 base, leaving 24 bases between them. CDR3 bases: TGCAGCGTCCCAACCGCACCCGGACAGACTTTTAACTATGGCTACACCTTC. Translating gives CSVPTAPGQTFNYGYTF.

V and J are TRBV4-1 and TRBJ1-1; D gene uncertain. The CDR3 has 15 residues. CDR1 MGHRA and CDR2 YSYEKL come from the germline V gene. V lost 4 bases and J lost 1, with 13 bases in between. CDR3: CASSPVVIANTEAFF. Here the CDR3 DNA reads TGCGCCAGCAGCCCAGTGGTTATAGCGAACACTGAAGCTTTCTTT.

In this sample, this clonotype turned up a few times. The chain links TRBV5-1 to TRBJ1-1, with D possibly matching TRBD1 (5 bases). Germline V gene sequence: CDR1 SGHRS, CDR2 YFSETQ. Trimming took off 3 bases at V and 6 bases at J, with 18 bases between the two ends. This CDR3 is built from 15 residues. CDR3 nucleotides: TGCGCCAGCAGCTGGGAAACCATAGGGGTACCTGAAGCTTTCTTT. Encoded protein: CASSWETIGVPEAFF.

The CDR3 DNA sequence: TGCAGTGCTAGGGGGGTCTCCCCCGGGCAGTACTTC. This sequence encodes CSARGVSPGQYF. The J gene is TRBJ2-7, the V gene TRBV20-1, with D perhaps being TRBD1 or TRBD2 (5 bases each). V lost 3 bases, J lost 9 bases, and 15 bases lay in between. Germline V gene sequence: CDR1 DFQATT, CDR2 SNEGSKA (reference sequence). There are 12 residues in the CDR3.

This chain links TRBV3-1 with TRBJ2-5; TRBD2 might be the D (5 bases). The DNA end lines up better with TRBJ2-7; the J call may be wrong. The CDR3 is 13 residues long. Germline V CDR1 and CDR2: LGHDT, YNNKEL (reference sequence). The CDR3 DNA sequence: TGTGCCAGCAGCATGGAGGCTGCCTACGAGCAGTACTTC. Protein product: CASSMEAAYEQYF.

This clonotype was seen ten or more times. This sequence joins TRBV4-2 and TRBJ1-4; a possible D gene is TRBD1 (5 bases). Germline CDR1 is LGHNA and CDR2 is YNFKEQ. The V and J ends lost 4 bases and 7 bases respectively, with 10 bases between them. The CDR3 extends over 13 amino acids. DNA of the CDR3: TGTGCCAGCAGCCCAGGGCCTGGTGAAAAACTGTTTTTT. Residues: CASSPGPGEKLFF.

A few counts support this clonotype. The rearrangement joins TRBV10-3 to TRBJ2-7, with D perhaps matching TRBD1 or TRBD2 (5 bases each). The CDR3 has 14 residues. The ends were cut back, 8 bases at V and 1 base at J, with 15 bases in the middle. Germline V gene sequence: CDR1 ENHRY, CDR2 SYGVKD. In DNA, the CDR3 is TGTGCCATCCATCCGGGGCCGGGGTCCTACGAGCAGTACTTC. Translating it yields CAIHPGPGSYEQYF.

V usage is TRBV7-9 and J usage is TRBJ2-7; D not resolved. The V end was cut by 0 bases, the J end by 3 bases, with 9 bases between. The germline V gene encodes CDR1 SEHNR and CDR2 FQNEAQ (reference sequence). The CDR3 is made up of 14 amino acids. The CDR3 DNA reads as TGTGCCAGCAGCTTAGCAGGGAATTTCTACGAGCAGTACTTC. Translating it yields CASSLAGNFYEQYF.

This clonotype turned up a few times. The chain recombines TRBV29-1 with TRBJ1-2, with TRBD1 matching over 7 bases. CDR3 length equals 15 residues. Germline CDR1 is SQVTM and CDR2 is ANQGSEA. Trimming removed 1 base from V and 5 bases from J; junction bases left unmatched: 10. In DNA, the CDR3 is TGCAGCGTTGAAGCCCGGGACAGTGTAGCATATGGCTACACCTTC. It specifies CSVEARDSVAYGYTF.

This clonotype was counted a few times. The chain carries TRBV5-1 and TRBJ2-5; D ambiguous. The tail of the sequence fits TRBJ2-1 better, so the J call may be wrong. Germline assignment: CDR1 SGHRS and CDR2 YFSETQ. This CDR3 region has 15 residues. The CDR3 spells CASSLTNGFYNEQFF. In nucleotides, the CDR3 is TGCGCCAGCAGCCTAACTAATGGTTTCTACAATGAGCAGTTCTTC.

This clonotype appeared a few times. V and J are TRBV5-1 and TRBJ2-5, with 7 bases fitting TRBD1. CDR1 and CDR2 from the germline V gene are SGHRS and YFSETQ. CDR3 length: 14 residues. With 4 bases clipped from V and 6 bases from J, the junction kept 9 bases outside the gene matches. CDR3 in DNA: TGCGCCAGCAGCCACGACAGGGACGGGAAGACCCAGTACTTC. The encoded protein is CASSHDRDGKTQYF.

J is TRBJ2-7 and V is TRBV7-3; D not certain. Per germline, CDR1 SGHTA and CDR2 FQGTGA. This CDR3 is 14 amino acids long. V was pared by 3 bases and J by 2 bases, with 11 bases between. CDR3 nucleotides: TGTGCCAGCAGCTTCGGCGGTCCTCCCTACGAGCAGTACTTC. It yields the protein CASSFGGPPYEQYF.

This clonotype was counted at least ten times. The chain uses TRBV4-3 and TRBJ2-3; a possible D gene is TRBD2 (6 bases). CDR3 size: 14 residues. The V end was cut by 9 bases, the J end by 2 bases, with 15 bases between. Germline CDR1 reads LGHNA; CDR2 reads YSLEER. The DNA of the CDR3 is TGCGCCAGTTCGGGAGCGGAGAACACAGATACGCAGTATTTT. This encodes CASSGAENTDTQYF.

The V and J genes are TRBV7-3 and TRBJ2-6; D may be TRBD1 (5 bases). Germline assignment: CDR1 SGHTA and CDR2 FQGTGA. The CDR3 length is 16 residues. V was trimmed by 1 base and J by 4 bases, leaving 11 bases between them. The DNA for the CDR3 is TGTGCCAGCAGCTTAATGGGGCAGGGAGGGGCCAACGTCCTGACTTTC. Translation gives CASSLMGQGGANVLTF.

This clonotype was recorded a few times. The chain combines TRBV4-2 with TRBJ2-5; D is perhaps TRBD2 (6 bases). The ends were cut back, 0 bases at V and 1 base at J, with 12 bases in the middle. The CDR3 runs to 16 residues. Germline-derived CDR1 and CDR2 are LGHNA and YNFKEQ. CDR3 sequence reads: CASSQDLGGSQETQYF. Here the CDR3 DNA reads TGTGCCAGCAGCCAAGATCTGGGGGGATCCCAAGAGACCCAGTACTTC.

This clonotype appeared a few times. The chain recombines TRBV29-1 with TRBJ2-5; 11 bases are shared with TRBD2. Near its end, the DNA agrees better with TRBJ2-7, so the J call may be wrong. The CDR3 is 13 amino acids. CDR1 and CDR2 from the germline V gene are SQVTM and ANQGSEA. CDR3: CSVVTSGSYEQYF. The CDR3 DNA reads TGCAGCGTTGTTACTAGCGGGAGCTACGAGCAGTACTTC.

V usage is TRBV7-8 and J usage is TRBJ2-2; weak D call: TRBD1 (6 bases). The germline V and J ends were trimmed by 5 bases and 5 bases, with 12 bases remaining between them. Germline lookup yields CDR1 SGHVS and CDR2 FQNEAQ. The CDR3 runs to 14 residues. The CDR3 nucleotides are TGTGCCAGCAGCCTACACAGGGAAACCGGGGAGCTGTTTTTT. Its translation is CASSLHRETGELFF.

This chain uses TRBV18 with TRBJ2-5, with D perhaps assigned TRBD1 or TRBD2 (5 bases each). CDR3 length: 14 amino acids. Germline-derived CDR1 and CDR2 are KGHSH and LQKENI. Between the trimmed V and J ends, which lost 6 bases and 4 bases, there was a span of 15 bases. The CDR3 protein is CASSNVGAGETQYF. The CDR3 bases are TGTGCCAGCTCCAACGTCGGGGCTGGAGAGACCCAGTACTTC. Full variable domain (rest looked up from reference TRBV18 and TRBJ2-5): NAGVMQNPRHLVRRRGQEARLRCSPMKGHSHVYWYRQLPEEGLKFMVYLQKENIIDESGMPKERFSAEFPKEGPSILRIQQVVRGDSAAYFCASSNVGAGETQYFGPGTRLLVL.